This T cell receptor (beta chain) was recovered during a study of cytomegalovirus exposure and HLA in healthy donors. Trimming pared 3 bases from V and 1 base from J, leaving 26 bases between. The CDR3 is 20 residues long. Germline loops: CDR1 MGHRA, CDR2 YSYEKL. Of note for this clone: Its target is not known.

Study findings and constraints: Cytomegalovirus status, reportedly, was diagnosed with high specificity and sensitivity by the classifier.

Data came from immunoSEQ multiplex PCR; TCRdb stores just in-frame clones and leaves some out. Among roughly 120,000 clones listed, more than 85% were seen once. This chain connects TRBV4-1 to TRBJ2-3, with D possibly TRBD2 on 6 matching bases. The origin of this receptor is a man aged 18 to 29 in good health and CMV-seropositive. Sequenced input: PBMCs. This chain's CDR3 is CASSQATKPTRGEGTDTQYF. CDR3 bases: TGCGCCAGCAGCCAGGCGACTAAACCTACGCGGGGAGAGGGCACAGATACGCAGTATTTT.